Shown below are 18 T cell receptor beta chains from a single sample sequenced in a study of radiotherapy plus CTLA-4 blockade in lung cancer. Generated by immunoSEQ multiplex PCR, the TCRdb table keeps only in-frame clones and is missing some. The table lists 90,000 to 130,000 clones, 81% of them singletons. The sample was peripheral blood, taken from a patient treated with radiotherapy plus ipilimumab. These receptors were obtained from a human donor with non-small cell lung cancer that progressed on radiotherapy plus ipilimumab. Some clones in this sample may be carry-over from other donors' samples.

The genes are TRBV10-3 and TRBJ1-5; D unclear. CDR1 is ENHRY and CDR2 is SYGVKD in the germline V gene. This CDR3 contains 15 residues. Trimming pared 0 bases from V and 3 bases from J, leaving 9 bases between. DNA for the CDR3: TGTGCCATCAGTGAGTCGTTAGGTTTCAATCAGCCCCAGCATTTT. Encoded protein: CAISESLGFNQPQHF.

The V gene is TRBV29-1, the J gene TRBJ2-1; perhaps TRBD1 as D (6 bases). Deletions cut 5 bases from V and 0 bases from J, with 8 bases between. Germline CDR1 and CDR2: SQVTM and ANQGSEA. This CDR3 is built from 13 residues. CDR3: CSVTGNSYNEQFF. In DNA form, the CDR3 reads TGCAGCGTTACAGGGAACTCCTACAATGAGCAGTTCTTC.

The chain employs TRBV4-1 and TRBJ1-6; the D is unclear. Trimming pared 0 bases from V and 10 bases from J, leaving 16 bases between. The germline gives CDR1 MGHRA, CDR2 YSYEKL. This CDR3 is built from 16 residues. The CDR3 region is CASSQERLRERSPLHF. In DNA form, the CDR3 reads TGCGCCAGCAGCCAAGAACGTTTGAGGGAACGGTCACCCCTCCACTTT.

J is TRBJ1-1 and V is TRBV10-3, with D possibly TRBD1 on 5 matching bases. V lost 4 bases to trimming and J lost 0 bases, with 12 bases between them. This CDR3 has 15 residues. The V gene's germline CDR1 is ENHRY and CDR2 SYGVKD. DNA of the CDR3: TGTGCCATCAGTGTTGGGGAGGGACTGAACACTGAAGCTTTCTTT. Protein: CAISVGEGLNTEAFF.

This chain links TRBV12-5 with TRBJ2-7; D not resolved. The CDR3 extends over 15 amino acids. The V end lost 5 bases, the J end lost 0 bases, and 14 bases lay between the germline ends. The germline CDR1 and CDR2 sequences are LGHNT and FRNRAP. CDR3 sequence (DNA): TGTGCTAGTGGTCCCTGGACGCGCCTCTCCTACGAGCAGTACTTC. Translation: CASGPWTRLSYEQYF.

V gene TRBV5-1 combines with J gene TRBJ1-2; D remains ambiguous. Germline CDR1 and CDR2: SGHRS and YFSETQ. V was cut by 0 bases and J by 5 bases, with 11 bases left in between. The CDR3 covers 14 residues. The CDR3 DNA is TGCGCCAGCAGCTTGGGGCAAGAGGGTTATGGCTACACCTTC. Amino acid sequence: CASSLGQEGYGYTF.

The V gene is TRBV19, the J gene TRBJ1-5, with TRBD1 matching 9 bases. Germline CDR1 reads LNHDA; CDR2 reads SQIVND (reference sequence). After removal of 3 bases from V and 3 bases from J, the junction contained 3 bases not matched to a gene. The CDR3 sequence is 15 residues long. CDR3 bases: TGTGCCAGTAGTATCGGGGACAGGGTCAATCAGCCCCAGCATTTT. This sequence encodes CASSIGDRVNQPQHF.

The chain is built from TRBV2 and TRBJ2-3, with D maybe TRBD2 (6 bases). Between the trimmed V and J ends, which lost 7 bases and 2 bases, there was a span of 10 bases. From germline, CDR1 is SNHLY and CDR2 FYNNEI. The CDR3 covers 13 residues. DNA of the CDR3: TGTGCCAGCACCCGGGACTTCACAGATACGCAGTATTTT. Its translation is CASTRDFTDTQYF. Full variable domain (remainder filled in from reference TRBV2 and TRBJ2-3): EPEVTQTPSHQVTQMGQEVILRCVPISNHLYFYWYRQILGQKVEFLVSFYNNEISEKSEIFDDQFSVERPDGSNFTLKIRSTKLEDSAMYFCASTRDFTDTQYFGPGTRLTVL.

The J gene is TRBJ2-5, the V gene TRBV9, with D hard to call. Germline loops: CDR1 SGDLS, CDR2 YYNGEE. The CDR3 has 13 residues. V dropped 4 bases and J dropped 3 bases, with 10 bases sitting between them. The DNA of the CDR3 is TGTGCCAGCAGCTCCTCGGGCGAAGAGACCCAGTACTTC. Residues: CASSSSGEETQYF.

This chain uses TRBV7-9 with TRBJ2-2; D is undetermined. The CDR3 sequence is 13 residues long. Germline V gene sequence: CDR1 SEHNR, CDR2 FQNEAQ (reference sequence). Trimming cost V 4 bases and J 6 bases, with 9 bases left between them. CDR3 sequence reads: CASSSLRSGELFF. The CDR3 DNA reads TGTGCCAGCAGCTCCCTCCGTTCCGGGGAGCTGTTTTTT.

The CDR3 sequence is CASSFVSGVSYGYTF. The CDR3 DNA follows: TGCGCCAGCAGCTTCGTATCGGGGGTATCCTATGGCTACACCTTC. The chain links TRBV5-1 to TRBJ1-2; perhaps TRBD1 as D (5 bases). CDR1 is SGHRS and CDR2 is YFSETQ in the germline V gene. This CDR3 spans 15 amino acids. V lost 2 bases to trimming and J lost 4 bases, with 15 bases between them.

The gene calls are TRBV6-6 and TRBJ2-5, with 9 positions matching TRBD1. This CDR3 comprises 13 residues. The junction had 4 bases not matched to a gene; V was cut back by 6 bases and J by 5 bases. Looked up from germline, CDR1 is MNHNY and CDR2 is SVGAGI (reference sequence). This chain's CDR3 is CASRSDRGETQYF. The CDR3 bases are TGTGCCAGCAGATCTGACAGGGGGGAGACCCAGTACTTC.

The V call is TRBV4-3, the J call TRBJ1-4; no definite D call. V was cut by 1 base and J by 5 bases, with 17 bases left in between. This CDR3 comprises 17 residues. Germline V gene sequence: CDR1 LGHNA, CDR2 YSLEER. The CDR3 here is CASSQVVGRRRNEKLFF. The CDR3 bases are TGCGCCAGCAGCCAAGTGGTAGGAAGGAGGCGCAATGAAAAACTGTTTTTT.

This chain joins TRBV6-5 and TRBJ1-3, with D possibly being TRBD1 (5 bases). This CDR3 has 16 residues. The V gene's germline CDR1 is MNHEY and CDR2 SVGAGI. V lost 1 base to trimming and J lost 4 bases, with 14 bases between them. CDR3 sequence (DNA): TGTGCCAGCAGTTACTTGGGGGGTGATCCGGGAAACACCATATATTTT. Protein product: CASSYLGGDPGNTIYF.

V is TRBV5-6 and J is TRBJ1-1, with TRBD1 matching over 10 bases. The CDR3 extends over 14 amino acids. Germline V gene data show CDR1 as SGHDT and CDR2 as YYEEEE. V dropped 5 bases and J dropped 6; count of bases not matched to a gene: 7. Written as DNA, the CDR3 is TGTGCCAGCAGACTCCGACAGGGGGCACCTGAAGCTTTCTTT. This gives the protein CASRLRQGAPEAFF.

V and J are TRBV11-2 and TRBJ2-3; D uncertain. The CDR3 is made up of 12 amino acids. The germline CDR1 and CDR2 sequences are SGHAT and FQNNGV. The germline V and J ends were trimmed by 3 bases and 1 base, with 2 bases remaining between them. The CDR3 sequence: CASSFGTDTQYF. In DNA form, the CDR3 reads TGTGCCAGCAGCTTCGGCACAGATACGCAGTATTTT.

This chain uses TRBV4-3 with TRBJ2-7; 8 positions agree with TRBD1. The end of the DNA fits TRBJ2-5 better, so the J call may be wrong. The CDR3 is 15 amino acids. Germline V gene sequence: CDR1 LGHNA, CDR2 YSLEER. The CDR3 here is CASSQDSGGAETQYF. In nucleotides, the CDR3 is TGCGCCAGCAGCCAAGACTCAGGGGGCGCGGAGACCCAGTACTTC.

This chain's CDR3 is CASSELTGQETQYF. CDR3 DNA sequence: TGTGCCAGCAGTGAACTGACAGGTCAAGAGACCCAGTACTTC. This rearrangement joins TRBV2 to TRBJ2-5; D might be TRBD1 (6 bases). The CDR3 is 14 residues long. Germline lookup yields CDR1 SNHLY and CDR2 FYNNEI. Trimming took off 2 bases at V and 2 bases at J, with 9 bases between the two ends.